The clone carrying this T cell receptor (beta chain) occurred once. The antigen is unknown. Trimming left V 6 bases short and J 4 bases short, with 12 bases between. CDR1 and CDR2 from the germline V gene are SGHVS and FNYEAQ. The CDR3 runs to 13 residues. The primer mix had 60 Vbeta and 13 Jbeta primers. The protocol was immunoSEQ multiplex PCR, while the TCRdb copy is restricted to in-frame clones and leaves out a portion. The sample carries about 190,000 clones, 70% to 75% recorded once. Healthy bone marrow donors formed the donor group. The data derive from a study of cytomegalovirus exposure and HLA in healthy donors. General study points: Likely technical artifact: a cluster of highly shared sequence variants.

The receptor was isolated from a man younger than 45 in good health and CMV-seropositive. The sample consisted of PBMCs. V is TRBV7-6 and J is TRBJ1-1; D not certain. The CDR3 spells CASSSGDSTEAFF. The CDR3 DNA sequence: TGTGCCAGCAGTTCCGGGGATTCCACTGAAGCTTTCTTT. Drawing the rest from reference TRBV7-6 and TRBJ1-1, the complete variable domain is GAGVSQSPRYKVTKRGQDVALRCDPISGHVSLYWYRQALGQGPEFLTYFNYEAQQDKSGLPNDRFSAERPEGSISTLTIQRTEQRDSAMYRCASSSGDSTEAFFGQGTRLTVV.